This T cell receptor beta chain was captured in a study of neurological immune-mediated disorders. Findings and limits, study-wide: While HTLV-1-associated myelopathy showed the greatest TCR clonal expansion, multiple sclerosis showed the least, falling below healthy controls. The absence of any CDR3 amino acid sequence shared by expanded clones across subjects suggests that repertoires were private in all groups.

This clonotype appeared many times. The antigen is unknown. The cDNA was synthesized by 5'RACE incorporating 10-nucleotide random UMIs. MiXCR was run by TCRdb on the 5' RACE reads, yielding one entry per CDR3 protein. The profile shows 50,000 to 65,000 distinct CDR3 sequences, more than 3% of them singletons. Germline V gives CDR1 DFQATT, CDR2 SNEGSKA (reference sequence). This CDR3 is 16 amino acids long. J was trimmed by 2 bases and V by 0 bases; bases with no gene match: 6. The chain has TRBV20-1 and TRBJ2-4; 8 bases align to TRBD2. The clonotype comes from a man under 40 with multiple sclerosis. The specimen was PBMCs. The CDR3 reads CSARDPTGGPKNIQYF. CDR3 in DNA: TGCAGTGCTAGAGATCCCACGGGGGGGCCCAAAAACATTCAGTACTTC.